This T cell receptor (beta chain) stems from a study of metastatic and nonmetastatic thyroid tumors. Overall study: For malignant and benign thyroid patients, tumor or nodule tissue and blood were the sources whose repertoires were compared. Overall study findings and caveats: A significant increase in TCR beta diversity was reportedly seen in malignant thyroid tumors relative to benign nodules, in blood and tumor.

Each patient came to thyroid surgery without any prior treatment (of any kind). This clone is medium-sized within its sample. The antigen is not known. Trimming removed 5 bases from V and 6 bases from J; junction bases left unmatched: 6. This CDR3 contains 14 residues. Using MiXCR, TCRdb re-called clones from the PCR reads. The table includes around 22,000 clones, approximately 19% detected once. This clonotype was obtained from a male donor with papillary thyroid cancer or a benign thyroid nodule (not recorded which). Some clones in this sample may be carry-over from other donors' samples. The rearrangement uses TRBV12-3 or TRBV12-4 and TRBJ2-2; 7 nucleotides align to TRBD1. The sample comprised blood. The CDR3 DNA is TGTGCCAGCAGTATAAACACAGGGGCCGGGGAGCTGTTTTTT. Protein sequence: CASSINTGAGELFF.